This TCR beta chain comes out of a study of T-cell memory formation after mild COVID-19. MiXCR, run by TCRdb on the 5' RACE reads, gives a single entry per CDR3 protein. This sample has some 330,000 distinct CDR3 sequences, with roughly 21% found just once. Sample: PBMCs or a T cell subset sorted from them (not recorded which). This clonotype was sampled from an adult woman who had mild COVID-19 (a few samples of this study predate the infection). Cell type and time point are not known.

CDR3 sequence (DNA): TGTGCCGGTAGACAGGGCGGCCTTGGCTACACCTTC. Protein: CAGRQGGLGYTF. This chain links TRBV13 with TRBJ1-2; 7 bases are shared with TRBD1. Trimming at V came to 11 bases and at J to 7 bases, leaving 10 bases not matched to a gene. Germline V gene data show CDR1 as PRHDT and CDR2 as FYEKMQ (reference sequence). This CDR3 has 12 residues.